This T cell receptor beta chain came from a study of cytomegalovirus exposure and HLA in healthy donors. Study context: The early release's HLA-typed donors yielded approximately 85 million unique TCRs. The study placed about 81% of its 398 genotyped donors in the Caucasian-associated ancestry cluster.

The germline CDR1 and CDR2 sequences are WNHNN and SYGVQD (reference sequence). CDR3 length equals 22 residues. Trimming left V 0 bases short and J 5 bases short, with 32 bases between. PCR was performed using 60 Vbeta and 13 Jbeta primers. Profiling relied on immunoSEQ multiplex PCR, and the TCRdb table lists in-frame clones only, not all of them. The repertoire holds roughly 50,000 clones, with over 60% as singletons. With respect to this clone: Its target is unknown.

Study observations and caveats: When a later analysis was performed, an Asian-associated ancestry cluster reportedly had fewer N-insertions than the approximately 700-donor mean.

Nominally healthy donors provided the samples, though records likely missed some immune exposures. V usage is TRBV10-1 and J usage is TRBJ1-3; possible D gene TRBD1, 5 bases. This receptor was taken from a man aged 25 to 40 in good health and CMV-seropositive. Sequencing was performed on PBMCs. The CDR3 DNA sequence: TGCGCCAGCAGTGAGTCAAAGGTTGACAGCCGGTACCAGCCCGTTTGTCGAAACACCATATATTTT. This codes for CASSESKVDSRYQPVCRNTIYF.